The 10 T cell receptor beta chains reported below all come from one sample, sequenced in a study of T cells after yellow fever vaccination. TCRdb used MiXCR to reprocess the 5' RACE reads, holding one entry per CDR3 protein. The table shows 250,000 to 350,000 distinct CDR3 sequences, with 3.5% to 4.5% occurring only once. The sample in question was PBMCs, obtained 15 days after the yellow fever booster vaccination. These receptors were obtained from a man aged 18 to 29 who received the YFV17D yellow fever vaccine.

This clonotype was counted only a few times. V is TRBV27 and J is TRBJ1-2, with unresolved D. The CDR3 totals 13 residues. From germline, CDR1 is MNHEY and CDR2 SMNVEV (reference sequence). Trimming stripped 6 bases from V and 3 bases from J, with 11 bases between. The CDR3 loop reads CASRPTTHYGYTF. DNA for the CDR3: TGTGCCAGCAGACCTACTACCCACTATGGCTACACCTTC.

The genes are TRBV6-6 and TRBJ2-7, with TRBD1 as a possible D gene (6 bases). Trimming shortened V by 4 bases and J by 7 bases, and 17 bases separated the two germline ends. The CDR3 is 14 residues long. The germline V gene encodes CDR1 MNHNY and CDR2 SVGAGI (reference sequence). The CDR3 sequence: CASSLQGWSGEQYV. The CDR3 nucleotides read TGTGCCAGCAGTTTACAGGGCTGGTCAGGGGAGCAGTACGTC.

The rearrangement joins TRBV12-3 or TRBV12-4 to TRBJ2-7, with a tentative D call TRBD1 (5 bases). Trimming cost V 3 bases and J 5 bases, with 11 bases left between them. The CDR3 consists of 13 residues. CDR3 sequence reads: CASSFGRVNEQYV. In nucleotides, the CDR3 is TGTGCCAGCAGTTTTGGCAGGGTCAACGAGCAGTACGTC.

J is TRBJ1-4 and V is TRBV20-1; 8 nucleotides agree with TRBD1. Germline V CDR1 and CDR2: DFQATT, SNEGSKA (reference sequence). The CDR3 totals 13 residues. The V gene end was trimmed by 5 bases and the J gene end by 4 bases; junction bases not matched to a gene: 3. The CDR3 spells CSAPDRGNEKLFF. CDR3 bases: TGCAGTGCTCCCGACAGGGGTAATGAAAAACTGTTTTTT.

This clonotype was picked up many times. The CDR3 loop is CASSLWVRGLNTEAFF. CDR3 in DNA: TGTGCCAGCAGCTTGTGGGTCAGGGGGTTGAACACTGAAGCTTTCTTT. The rearrangement links TRBV5-6 to TRBJ1-1; 7 bases agree with TRBD1. CDR1 is SGHDT and CDR2 is YYEEEE in the germline V gene. This CDR3 contains 16 residues. Trimming took 1 base from V and 0 from J; bases not matched to a gene: 6.

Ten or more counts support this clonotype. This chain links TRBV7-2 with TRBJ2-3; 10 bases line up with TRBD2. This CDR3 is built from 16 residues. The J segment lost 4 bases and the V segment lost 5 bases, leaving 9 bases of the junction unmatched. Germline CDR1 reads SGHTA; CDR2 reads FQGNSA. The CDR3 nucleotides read TGTGCCAGCAGCATCTCAGCGGGGGGGGGACCAGATACGCAGTATTTT. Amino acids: CASSISAGGGPDTQYF.

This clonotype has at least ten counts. CDR3 DNA: TGTGCCAGCAGCTCGGACGGGCAAGAGACCCAGTACTTC. Its protein is CASSSDGQETQYF. The rearrangement joins TRBV7-9 to TRBJ2-5; D remains unclear. V lost 4 bases, J lost 2 bases, and 8 bases lay in between. CDR1 is SEHNR, CDR2 FQNEAQ, per germline (reference sequence). The CDR3 runs 13 residues. Looking up the rest from reference TRBV7-9 and TRBJ2-5 gives the full variable domain: DTGVSQNPRHKITKRGQNVTFRCDPISEHNRLYWYRQTLGQGPEFLTYFQNEAQLEKSRLLSDRFSAERPKGSFSTLEIQRTEQGDSAMYLCASSSDGQETQYFGPGTRLLVL.

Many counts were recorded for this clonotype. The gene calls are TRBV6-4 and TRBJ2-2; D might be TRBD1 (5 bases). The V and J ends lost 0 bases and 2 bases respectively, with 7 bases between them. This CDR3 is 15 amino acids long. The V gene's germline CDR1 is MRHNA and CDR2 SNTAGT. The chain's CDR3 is CASSDSGQNTGELFF. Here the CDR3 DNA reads TGTGCCAGCAGTGACTCAGGACAAAACACCGGGGAGCTGTTTTTT.

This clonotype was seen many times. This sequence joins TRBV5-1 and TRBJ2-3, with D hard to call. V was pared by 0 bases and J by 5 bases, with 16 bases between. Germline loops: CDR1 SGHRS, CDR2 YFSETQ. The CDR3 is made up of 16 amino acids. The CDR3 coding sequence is TGCGCCAGCAGCTTGGAGGCAGCCCCCGCTGGAGATACGCAGTATTTT. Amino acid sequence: CASSLEAAPAGDTQYF.

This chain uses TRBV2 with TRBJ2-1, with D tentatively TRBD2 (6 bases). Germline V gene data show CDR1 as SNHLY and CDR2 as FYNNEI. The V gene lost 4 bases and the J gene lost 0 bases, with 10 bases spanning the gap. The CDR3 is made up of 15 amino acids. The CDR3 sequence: CASSGGMSSYNEQFF. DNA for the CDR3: TGTGCCAGCAGTGGCGGGATGAGCTCCTACAATGAGCAGTTCTTC.